What follows are 18 T cell receptor beta chains derived from one specimen sequenced in a study of regulatory T cells in long-lasting Graves disease. To make TCR beta libraries, researchers used iRepertoire HTBI primers and Arm-PCR of CDR3 regions. TCRdb reprocessed the multiplex PCR reads with MiXCR, giving one entry per CDR3 protein. The data contain some 340,000 distinct CDR3 sequences, more than 20% of them singletons. Described time point: persistent/refractory GD, antithyroid drugs over 5 years with positive TRAb. Isolated PBMC RNA provided the starting material for the TCR library. The input for sequencing was peripheral blood mononuclear cells (PBMCs), taken when the disease was refractory, from a patient treated with antithyroid drugs. These receptors came from a woman in her 40s with Graves disease.

This rearrangement joins TRBV5-6 to TRBJ1-3; 8 nucleotides agree with TRBD1. The CDR3 sequence is 14 residues long. The ends lost 3 bases at V and 4 bases at J; junction bases unmatched: 3. The V gene's germline CDR1 is SGHDT and CDR2 YYEEEE. CDR3 amino acids: CASSSQGAGNTIYF. CDR3 DNA: TGTGCCAGCAGCTCCCAGGGGGCCGGAAACACCATATATTTT.

This clonotype showed up many times. The J gene is TRBJ2-7, the V gene TRBV19; possible D gene TRBD2, 5 bases. The length of the CDR3 is 15 residues. Trimming cost V 5 bases and J 0 bases, with 14 bases left between them. The germline V gene encodes CDR1 LNHDA and CDR2 SQIVND (reference sequence). The chain's CDR3 is CASSPGGSSSYEQYF. CDR3 coding DNA: TGTGCCAGTAGTCCAGGCGGGTCGAGCTCCTACGAGCAGTACTTC.

This clonotype was counted many times. In nucleotides, the CDR3 is TGCAGTGCTAGCAAGGCGAACACTGAAGCTTTCTTT. Protein sequence: CSASKANTEAFF. The rearrangement joins TRBV20-1 to TRBJ1-1; no firm D call. This CDR3 region has 12 residues. Germline CDR1 and CDR2: DFQATT and SNEGSKA (reference sequence). Trimming took 3 bases from V and 1 from J, leaving 6 bases between them.

The table lists this clonotype with a few counts. The chain carries TRBV19 and TRBJ1-4; perhaps TRBD1 as D (5 bases). Per germline, CDR1 LNHDA and CDR2 SQIVND (reference sequence). The CDR3 covers 13 residues. The ends were cut back, 8 bases at V and 2 bases at J, with 9 bases in the middle. This chain's CDR3 is CASSTETNEKLFF. CDR3 DNA: TGTGCCAGTTCGACAGAGACTAATGAAAAACTGTTTTTT. The full variable domain, completed using reference TRBV19 and TRBJ1-4, is DGGITQSPKYLFRKEGQNVTLSCEQNLNHDAMYWYRQDPGQGLRLIYYSQIVNDFQKGDIAEGYSVSREKKESFPLTVTSAQKNPTAFYLCASSTETNEKLFFGSGTQLSVL.

This clonotype occurred many times. The V call is TRBV28, the J call TRBJ2-7, with TRBD2 as a possible D gene (5 bases). The CDR3 is 15 amino acids. Trimming took 6 bases from V and 2 from J, leaving 17 bases between them. The germline gives CDR1 MDHEN, CDR2 SYDVKM. The CDR3 sequence: CASRSPRVYTYEQYF. The CDR3 region has the DNA TGTGCCAGCAGGTCCCCGCGGGTCTACACCTACGAGCAGTACTTC.

This clonotype occurred many times. CDR3 region: CSARDRRDTNEKLFF. In DNA, the CDR3 is TGCAGTGCTAGAGACCGCCGGGACACCAATGAAAAACTGTTTTTT. The chain couples TRBV20-1 to TRBJ1-4, with D tentatively TRBD1 (6 bases). There are 15 residues in the CDR3. V was pared by 0 bases and J by 5 bases, with 13 bases between. The germline gives CDR1 DFQATT, CDR2 SNEGSKA (reference sequence).

This chain joins TRBV2 and TRBJ1-1; the D is unclear. V was clipped by 2 bases and J by 8 bases, with 12 bases between them. Germline-derived CDR1 and CDR2 are SNHLY and FYNNEI. CDR3 size: 13 residues. The CDR3 here is CASSERNLWEAFF. CDR3 bases: TGTGCCAGCAGTGAACGGAACCTCTGGGAAGCTTTCTTT.

The chain's CDR3 is CASGQGGFGDEKLFF. The CDR3 DNA is TGCGCCAGTGGACAGGGAGGGTTTGGTGATGAAAAACTGTTTTTT. The chain couples TRBV5-1 to TRBJ1-4; the match to TRBD1 covers 8 bases. Germline trimming cut 8 bases from V and 6 bases from J; bases unmatched to any gene: 12. The CDR3 extends over 15 amino acids. Germline assignment: CDR1 SGHRS and CDR2 YFSETQ.

This clonotype was observed at least ten times. The rearrangement links TRBV27 to TRBJ2-7, with a weak D call TRBD1 (5 bases). The V and J ends lost 6 bases and 3 bases respectively, with 21 bases between them. In germline, CDR1 is MNHEY, CDR2 SMNVEV (reference sequence). The CDR3 has 16 residues. Here the CDR3 reads CASRPGGASRVYEQYF. The CDR3, as DNA: TGTGCCAGCAGACCCGGTGGGGCTAGTCGGGTCTACGAGCAGTACTTC.

On this clonotype itself: A much larger clone lies a single base off, so this may be a read error. V and J are TRBV27 and TRBJ2-7, with TRBD2 as a possible D gene (5 bases). V lost 8 bases to trimming and J lost 2 bases, with 19 bases between them. The CDR3 runs to 15 residues. The germline CDR1 and CDR2 sequences are MNHEY and SMNVEV (reference sequence). The CDR3 DNA reads as TGTGCCAGCGGAACCCTCGGCGAACTAGCCTACGAGCAGTACTTC. It yields the protein CASGTLGELAYEQYF.

This clonotype was observed many times. The gene calls are TRBV11-2 and TRBJ2-7; D might be TRBD1 (5 bases). Per germline, CDR1 SGHAT and CDR2 FQNNGV. This CDR3 has 13 amino acids. The V gene lost 2 bases and the J gene lost 4 bases, with 9 bases spanning the gap. The CDR3 DNA is TGTGCCAGCAGCTTAATTCAGGGATACGAGCAGTACTTC. It yields the protein CASSLIQGYEQYF.

This clonotype showed up just a few times. V is TRBV6-2 or TRBV6-3 and J is TRBJ2-7; 8 nucleotides align to TRBD2. Germline V gene lookup returns CDR1 MNHEY and CDR2 SVGEGT. The CDR3 loop spans 15 amino acids. Unmatched junction bases numbered 11, after V lost 6 bases and J lost 4 bases. The CDR3 protein is CASSYIGTSWYEQYF. CDR3 bases: TGTGCCAGCAGCTATATCGGGACTAGTTGGTACGAGCAGTACTTC.

This clonotype came up many times. The chain joins TRBV6-5 to TRBJ2-2; a weak D match, TRBD1 (6 bases). Trimming removed 4 bases from V and 4 bases from J, with 13 bases in between. Germline V gene lookup returns CDR1 MNHEY and CDR2 SVGAGI. The CDR3 is 15 amino acids. The CDR3 DNA reads as TGTGCCAGCAGTTGGATGACAGGTTTCACCGGGGAGCTGTTTTTT. This sequence encodes CASSWMTGFTGELFF.

About this clonotype itself: A much larger clone differs from this one at a single base, so this may be a read error. This rearrangement joins TRBV5-1 to TRBJ1-2; D call uncertain. The germline V gene has CDR1 SGHRS and CDR2 YFSETQ. The CDR3 extends over 13 amino acids. The germline V and J ends were trimmed by 3 bases and 7 bases, with 13 bases remaining between them. CDR3 coding DNA: TGCGCCAGCAGCTCAACCCTCGGTGGTGGCTACACCTTC. It codes for CASSSTLGGGYTF.

The V call is TRBV6-2 or TRBV6-3, the J call TRBJ2-1; TRBD2 matches at 11 bases. The CDR3 is 15 amino acids. Trimming took 6 bases from V and 11 from J; bases not matched to a gene: 12. Germline V gene lookup returns CDR1 MNHEY and CDR2 SVGEGT. CDR3 region: CASRRDTTSGRKQFF. The CDR3 DNA follows: TGTGCCAGCAGGCGCGACACTACTAGCGGGAGAAAGCAGTTCTTC.

This clonotype was seen at least ten times. The chain recombines TRBV20-1 with TRBJ1-2; D ambiguous. The CDR3 spans 13 residues. CDR1 and CDR2 from the germline V gene are DFQATT and SNEGSKA (reference sequence). Trimming shortened V by 3 bases and J by 3 bases, and 11 bases separated the two germline ends. The CDR3 region is CSASKGSDYGYTF. The CDR3 region has the DNA TGCAGTGCTAGCAAGGGTTCCGACTATGGCTACACCTTC.

The V and J genes are TRBV7-3 and TRBJ2-3; 11 bases fit TRBD2. Per the germline V gene, CDR1 is SGHTA and CDR2 is FQGTGA. The CDR3 has 16 amino acids. The V segment lost 5 bases and the J segment 0 bases; nucleotides outside the gene matches: 4. The CDR3: CASSKRLAGSTDTQYF. The CDR3 DNA follows: TGTGCCAGCAGCAAAAGACTAGCGGGAAGCACAGATACGCAGTATTTT.

This clonotype turned up a few times. CDR3 protein: CASTRDGVNTGELFF. CDR3 sequence (DNA): TGTGCCAGTACCCGGGACGGAGTTAACACCGGGGAGCTGTTTTTT. J is TRBJ2-2 and V is TRBV6-1; either TRBD1 or TRBD2 may supply D (5 bases each). This CDR3 is 15 amino acids long. The germline V gene encodes CDR1 MNHNS and CDR2 SASEGT. Trimming took 9 bases from V and 2 from J, leaving 16 bases between them.